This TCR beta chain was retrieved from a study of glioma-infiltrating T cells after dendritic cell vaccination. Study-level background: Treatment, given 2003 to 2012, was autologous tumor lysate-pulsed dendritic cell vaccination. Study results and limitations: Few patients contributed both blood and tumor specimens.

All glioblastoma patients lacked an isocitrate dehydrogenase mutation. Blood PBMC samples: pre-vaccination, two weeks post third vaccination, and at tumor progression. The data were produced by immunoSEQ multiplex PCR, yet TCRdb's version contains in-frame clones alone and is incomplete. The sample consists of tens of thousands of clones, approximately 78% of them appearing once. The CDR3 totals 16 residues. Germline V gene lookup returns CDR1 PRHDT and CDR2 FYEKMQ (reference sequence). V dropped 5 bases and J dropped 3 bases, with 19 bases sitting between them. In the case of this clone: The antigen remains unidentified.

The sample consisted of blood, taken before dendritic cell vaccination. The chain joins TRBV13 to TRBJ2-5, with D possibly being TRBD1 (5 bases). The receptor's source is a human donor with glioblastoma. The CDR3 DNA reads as TGTGCCAGCAGCCCCACAGGACGGAATTTTAAAGAGACCCAGTACTTC. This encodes CASSPTGRNFKETQYF.